The present T cell receptor beta chain was sequenced within a study of T cells after yellow fever vaccination. General study points: Clonotypes found in both CD4 and CD8 compartments made up a small share. Researchers cautioned that FACS-sorted repertoires could harbor abundant clonotypes contaminating from the bulk population. Among primary-vaccination clones, most reappeared after the booster, at around 97% for CD4 and approximately 88% for CD8. Weaker, the secondary response peaked sooner, at day 5 versus 15.

TCRdb analysed the 5' RACE reads with MiXCR anew, one entry per CDR3 protein. The sample holds about 580,000 distinct CDR3 sequences, about a sixth seen once. This clonotype has just a few counts. As yet, its antigen is unknown. The source was PBMCs, collected about 5 days after the first yellow fever vaccination. The TCR was taken from a man between 18 and 29 years old who received the YFV17D yellow fever vaccine.

CDR3 DNA: TGCGCCAGCAGTGAGCATCTAGCCGAACTGTACTTC. The encoded protein is CASSEHLAELYF. V and J are TRBV10-2 and TRBJ2-7; possible D gene TRBD2, 5 bases. The germline CDR1 and CDR2 sequences are WSHSY and SAAADI. The CDR3 length is 12 residues. V lost 2 bases, J lost 12 bases, and 14 bases lay in between.